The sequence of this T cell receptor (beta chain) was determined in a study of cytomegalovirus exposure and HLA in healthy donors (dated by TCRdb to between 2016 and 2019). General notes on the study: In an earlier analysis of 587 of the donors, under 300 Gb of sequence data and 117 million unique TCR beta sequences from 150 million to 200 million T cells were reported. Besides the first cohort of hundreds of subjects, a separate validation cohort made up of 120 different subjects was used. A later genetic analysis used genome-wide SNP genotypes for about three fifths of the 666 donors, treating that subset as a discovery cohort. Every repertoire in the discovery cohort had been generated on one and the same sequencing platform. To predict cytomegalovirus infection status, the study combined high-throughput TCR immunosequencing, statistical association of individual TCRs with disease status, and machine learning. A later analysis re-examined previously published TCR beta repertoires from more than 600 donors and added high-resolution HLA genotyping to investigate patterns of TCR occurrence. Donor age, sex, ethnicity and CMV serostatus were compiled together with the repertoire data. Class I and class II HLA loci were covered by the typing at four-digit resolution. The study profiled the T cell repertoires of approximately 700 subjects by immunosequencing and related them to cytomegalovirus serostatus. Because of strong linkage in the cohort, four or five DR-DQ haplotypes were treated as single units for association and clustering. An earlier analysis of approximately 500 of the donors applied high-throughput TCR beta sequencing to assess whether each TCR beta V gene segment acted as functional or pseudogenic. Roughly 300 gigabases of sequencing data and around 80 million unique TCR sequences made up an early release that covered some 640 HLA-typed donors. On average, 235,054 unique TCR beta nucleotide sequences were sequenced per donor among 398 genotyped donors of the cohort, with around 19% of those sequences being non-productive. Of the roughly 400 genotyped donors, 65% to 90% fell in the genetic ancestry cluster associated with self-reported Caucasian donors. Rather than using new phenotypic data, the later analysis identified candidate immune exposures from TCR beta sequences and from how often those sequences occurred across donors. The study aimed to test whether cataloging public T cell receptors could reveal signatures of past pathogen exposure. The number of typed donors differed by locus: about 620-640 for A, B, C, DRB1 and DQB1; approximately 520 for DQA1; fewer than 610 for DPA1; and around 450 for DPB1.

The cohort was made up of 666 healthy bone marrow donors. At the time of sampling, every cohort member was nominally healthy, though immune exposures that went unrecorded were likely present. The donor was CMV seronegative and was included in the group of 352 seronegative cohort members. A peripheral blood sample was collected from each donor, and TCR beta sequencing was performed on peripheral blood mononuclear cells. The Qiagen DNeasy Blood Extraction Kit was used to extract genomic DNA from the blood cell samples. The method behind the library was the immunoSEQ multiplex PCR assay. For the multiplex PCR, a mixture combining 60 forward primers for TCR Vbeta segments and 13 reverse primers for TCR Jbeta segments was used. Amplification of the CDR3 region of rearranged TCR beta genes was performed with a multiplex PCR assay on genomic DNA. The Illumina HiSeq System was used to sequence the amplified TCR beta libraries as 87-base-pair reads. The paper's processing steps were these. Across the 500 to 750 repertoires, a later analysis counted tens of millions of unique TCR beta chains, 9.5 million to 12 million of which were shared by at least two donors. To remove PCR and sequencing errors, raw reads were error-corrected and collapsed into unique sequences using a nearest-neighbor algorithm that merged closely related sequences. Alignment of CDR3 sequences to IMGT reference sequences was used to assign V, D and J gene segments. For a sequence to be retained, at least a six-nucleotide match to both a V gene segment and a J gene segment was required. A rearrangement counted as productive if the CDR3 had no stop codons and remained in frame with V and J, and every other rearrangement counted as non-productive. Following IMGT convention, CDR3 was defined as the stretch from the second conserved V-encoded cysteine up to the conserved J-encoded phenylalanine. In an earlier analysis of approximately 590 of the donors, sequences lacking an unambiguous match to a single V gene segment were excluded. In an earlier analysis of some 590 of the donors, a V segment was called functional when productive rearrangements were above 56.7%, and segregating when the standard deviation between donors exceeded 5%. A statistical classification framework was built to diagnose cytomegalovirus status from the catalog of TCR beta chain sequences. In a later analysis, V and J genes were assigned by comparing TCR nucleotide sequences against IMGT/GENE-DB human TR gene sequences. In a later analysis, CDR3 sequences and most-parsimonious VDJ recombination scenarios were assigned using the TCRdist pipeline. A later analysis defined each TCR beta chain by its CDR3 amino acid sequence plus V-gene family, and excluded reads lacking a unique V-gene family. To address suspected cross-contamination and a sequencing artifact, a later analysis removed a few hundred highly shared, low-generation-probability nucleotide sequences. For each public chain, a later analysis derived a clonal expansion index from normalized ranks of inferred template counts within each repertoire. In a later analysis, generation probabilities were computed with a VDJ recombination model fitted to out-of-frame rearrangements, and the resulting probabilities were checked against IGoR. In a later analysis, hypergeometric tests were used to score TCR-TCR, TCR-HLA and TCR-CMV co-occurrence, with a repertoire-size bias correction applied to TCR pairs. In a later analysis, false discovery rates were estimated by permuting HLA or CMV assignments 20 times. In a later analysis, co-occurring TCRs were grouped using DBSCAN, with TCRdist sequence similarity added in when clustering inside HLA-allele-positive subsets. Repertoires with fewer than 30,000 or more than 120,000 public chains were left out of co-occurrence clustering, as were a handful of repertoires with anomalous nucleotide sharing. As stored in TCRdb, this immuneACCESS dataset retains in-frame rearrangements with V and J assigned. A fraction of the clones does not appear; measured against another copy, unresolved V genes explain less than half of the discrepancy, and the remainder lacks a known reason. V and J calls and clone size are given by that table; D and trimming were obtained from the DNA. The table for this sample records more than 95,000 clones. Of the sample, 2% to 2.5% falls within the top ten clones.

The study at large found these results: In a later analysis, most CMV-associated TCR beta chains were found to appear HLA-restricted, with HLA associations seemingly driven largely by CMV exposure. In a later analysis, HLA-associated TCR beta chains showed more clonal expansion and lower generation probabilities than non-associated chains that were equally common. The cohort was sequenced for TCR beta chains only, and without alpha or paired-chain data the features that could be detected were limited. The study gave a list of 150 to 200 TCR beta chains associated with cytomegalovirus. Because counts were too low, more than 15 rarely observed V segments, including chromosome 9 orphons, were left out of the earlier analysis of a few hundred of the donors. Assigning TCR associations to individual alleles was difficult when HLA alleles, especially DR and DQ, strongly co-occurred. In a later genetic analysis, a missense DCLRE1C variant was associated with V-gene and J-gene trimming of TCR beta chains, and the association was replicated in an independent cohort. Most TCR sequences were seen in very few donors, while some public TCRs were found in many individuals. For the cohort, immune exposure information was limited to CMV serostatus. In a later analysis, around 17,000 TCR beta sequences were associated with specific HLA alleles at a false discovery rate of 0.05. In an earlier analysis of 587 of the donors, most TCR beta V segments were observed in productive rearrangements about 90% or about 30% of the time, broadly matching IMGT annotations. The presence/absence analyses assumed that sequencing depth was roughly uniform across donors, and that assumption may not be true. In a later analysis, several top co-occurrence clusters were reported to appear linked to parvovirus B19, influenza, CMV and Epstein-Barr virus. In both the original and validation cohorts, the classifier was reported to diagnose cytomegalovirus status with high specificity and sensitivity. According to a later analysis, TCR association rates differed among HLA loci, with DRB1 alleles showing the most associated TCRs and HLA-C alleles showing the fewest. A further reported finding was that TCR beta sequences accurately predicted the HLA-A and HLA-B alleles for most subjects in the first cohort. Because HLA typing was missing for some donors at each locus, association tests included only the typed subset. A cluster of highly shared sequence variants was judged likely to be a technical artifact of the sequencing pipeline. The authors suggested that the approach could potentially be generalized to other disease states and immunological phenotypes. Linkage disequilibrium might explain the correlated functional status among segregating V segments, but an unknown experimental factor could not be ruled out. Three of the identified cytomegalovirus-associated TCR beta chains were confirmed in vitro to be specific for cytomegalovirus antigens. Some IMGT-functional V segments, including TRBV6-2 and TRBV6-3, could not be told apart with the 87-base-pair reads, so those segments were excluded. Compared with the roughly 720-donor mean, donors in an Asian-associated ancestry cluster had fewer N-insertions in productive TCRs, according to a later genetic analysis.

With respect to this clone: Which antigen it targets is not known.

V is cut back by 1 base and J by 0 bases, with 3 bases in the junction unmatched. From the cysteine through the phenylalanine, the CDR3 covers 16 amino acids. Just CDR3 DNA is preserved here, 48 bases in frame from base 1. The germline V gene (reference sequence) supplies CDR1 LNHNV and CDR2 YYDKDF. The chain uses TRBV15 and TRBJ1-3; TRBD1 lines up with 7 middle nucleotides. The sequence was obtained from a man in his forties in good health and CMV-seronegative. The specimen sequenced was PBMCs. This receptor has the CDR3 CATSRVWDSSGNTIYF. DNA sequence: TGTGCCACCAGCAGAGTATGGGACAGCTCTGGAAACACCATATATTTT.